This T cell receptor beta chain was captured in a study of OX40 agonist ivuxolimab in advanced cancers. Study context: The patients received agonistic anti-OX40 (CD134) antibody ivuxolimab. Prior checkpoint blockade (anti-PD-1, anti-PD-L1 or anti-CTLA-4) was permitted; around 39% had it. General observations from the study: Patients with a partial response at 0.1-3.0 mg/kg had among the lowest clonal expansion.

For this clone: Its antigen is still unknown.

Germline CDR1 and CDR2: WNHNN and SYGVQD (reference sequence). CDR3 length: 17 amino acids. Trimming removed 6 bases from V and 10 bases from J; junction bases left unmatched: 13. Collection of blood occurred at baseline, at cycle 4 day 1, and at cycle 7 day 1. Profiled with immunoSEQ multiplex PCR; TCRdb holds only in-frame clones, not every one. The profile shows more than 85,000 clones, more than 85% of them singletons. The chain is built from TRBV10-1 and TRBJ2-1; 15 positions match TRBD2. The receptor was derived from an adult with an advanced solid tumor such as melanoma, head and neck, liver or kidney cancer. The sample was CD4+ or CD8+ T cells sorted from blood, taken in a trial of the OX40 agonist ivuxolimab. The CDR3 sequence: CASSPGLGLAGGGEQFF. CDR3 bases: TGCGCCAGCAGCCCTGGACTGGGACTAGCGGGAGGTGGGGAGCAGTTCTTC.